This is a list of T cell receptor beta chains from one sample in a study of CD8+ T cells in alopecia areata. Clones were read by immunoSEQ multiplex PCR, and TCRdb kept only the in-frame ones, dropping some. The data show roughly 97,000 clones, with 41% seen just once and 1% to 1.5% held by the top ten. Sequencing was carried out using CD4+ T cells sorted from blood. These receptors were taken from a human donor with alopecia areata. Each CDR3 is given without its conserved first and last residue. Each record gives: V gene, J gene, CDR3 protein.

V: TRBV4-3
J: TRBJ2-3
CDR3: ASSQEATSTDTQY

V: TRBV4-1
J: TRBJ1-5
CDR3: ASSQPTGASSNQPQH

V: TRBV29-1
J: TRBJ2-3
CDR3: SESSKGQGTQY

V: TRBV29-1
J: TRBJ2-1
CDR3: SVARFSTSGRGNEQF

V: TRBV7-2
J: TRBJ1-2
CDR3: ASSSRTGTGYT

V: TRBV2
J: TRBJ2-3
CDR3: ASTGLAGDGTQY

V: TRBV5-1
J: TRBJ1-5
CDR3: ASSPRQGGQPQH

V: TRBV30
J: TRBJ1-4
CDR3: AWTVGTTNEKLF

V: TRBV7-2
J: TRBJ1-2
CDR3: ASSLTLLDHGYT

V: TRBV11-1
J: TRBJ2-7
CDR3: ASRLRTGPTYEQY

V: TRBV19
J: TRBJ2-7
CDR3: ASSGTVYEQY

V: TRBV5-4
J: TRBJ2-4
CDR3: ASSQNPQGIQY

V: TRBV27
J: TRBJ1-5
CDR3: ASRRQGYSNQPQH

V: TRBV4-3
J: TRBJ2-2
CDR3: ASSQDRASGGTGELF

V: TRBV28
J: TRBJ2-7
CDR3: ASRARVAEQY

V: TRBV28
J: TRBJ2-1
CDR3: ASSLQRPGNEQF

V: TRBV5-1
J: TRBJ2-5
CDR3: ASSLRRQGVEETQY

V: TRBV5-1
J: TRBJ2-1
CDR3: ASSSQWTSGRRDNEQF

V: TRBV27
J: TRBJ1-4
CDR3: ASSRDRGEKLF

V: TRBV5-1
J: TRBJ2-1
CDR3: ASSVTPSYNEQF

V: TRBV29-1
J: TRBJ2-3
CDR3: SVEAGLAGGVDTQY

V: TRBV30
J: TRBJ2-2
CDR3: AWSVGGELF

V: TRBV5-1
J: TRBJ2-1
CDR3: ASSWGSGEQF

V: TRBV2
J: TRBJ2-6
CDR3: ASRREAGANVLT

V: TRBV7-8
J: TRBJ2-1
CDR3: ASSLTTGTEQF

V: TRBV7-8
J: TRBJ2-5
CDR3: ASRPRWGETQY

V: TRBV27
J: TRBJ2-6
CDR3: ASSLAGANVLT